The source of this TCR beta chain is a study of T cells in Graves' hyperthyroidism and ophthalmopathy. Study-level information: Staff took peripheral blood when the initial diagnosis was made, before any treatment began.

Germline V gene data show CDR1 as MNHEY and CDR2 as SVGEGT. The CDR3 loop spans 14 amino acids. J gave up 5 bases and V 5 bases, and 3 bases lay outside the gene matches. Subjects with ophthalmopathy showed a Clinical Activity Score no lower than 3, a NOSPECS grade no lower than 4, and a duration shorter than 3 months. Lactation, pregnancy, other autoimmune disease or uncontrolled infection excluded patients. PBMCs came from about 10 ml fresh peripheral blood. RNA transcripts yielded amplified TCR beta CDR3 regions. HTBI primers were used for first-round RT-PCR of the TCR CDR3. TCRdb re-called the multiplex PCR reads with MiXCR, one entry per CDR3 protein. The sample contains 530,000 or so distinct CDR3 sequences, around a quarter of which appear only once. This clonotype occurred a few times.

The chain has TRBV6-2 or TRBV6-3 and TRBJ2-4; 10 bases align to TRBD1. The clonotype was recovered from a woman aged 25 to 39 with Graves' ophthalmopathy. Sequenced: blood. CDR3: CASSRGQGQNIQYF. The CDR3 nucleotides read TGTGCCAGCAGTCGGGGACAGGGGCAAAACATTCAGTACTTC.